The next 28 T cell receptor beta chains were all read from a single sample in a study of OX40 agonist ivuxolimab in advanced cancers. Profiling relied on immunoSEQ multiplex PCR, and the TCRdb table lists in-frame clones only, not all of them. The data hold about 46,000 clones, with 89% observed a single time. The sample consisted of CD4+ or CD8+ T cells sorted from blood, taken in a trial of the OX40 agonist ivuxolimab. These receptors were obtained from an adult with an advanced solid tumor such as melanoma, head and neck, liver or kidney cancer.

The rearrangement links TRBV28 to TRBJ2-2; TRBD1 matches 7 bases. There are 16 residues in the CDR3. V shed 7 bases and J 1 base; nucleotides not matched to a gene: 9. The germline gives CDR1 MDHEN, CDR2 SYDVKM. CDR3 nucleotides: TGTGCCAGCAATCCAACAGGGGCCCTGAACACCGGGGAGCTGTTTTTT. Translating it yields CASNPTGALNTGELFF. Full variable domain (rest looked up from reference TRBV28 and TRBJ2-2): DVKVTQSSRYLVKRTGEKVFLECVQDMDHENMFWYRQDPGLGLRLIYFSYDVKMKEKGDIPEGYSVSREKKERFSLILESASTNQTSMYLCASNPTGALNTGELFFGEGSRLTVL.

The chain carries TRBV15 and TRBJ1-2; 10 bases map to TRBD1. The CDR3 contains 15 residues. V gave up 7 bases and J gave up 4 bases; unmatched junction bases: 9. Germline CDR1 is LNHNV and CDR2 is YYDKDF (reference sequence). The chain's CDR3 is CATTLDRGRAYGYTF. In DNA form, the CDR3 reads TGTGCCACCACCCTTGACAGGGGGCGTGCCTATGGCTACACCTTC.

This clone was detected only once. For the CDR3, the DNA is TGTGCCAGCAGCCCCCCGGGACAGGGAGGAAGAAATGAGCAGTTCTTC. Its translation is CASSPPGQGGRNEQFF. This rearrangement joins TRBV4-2 to TRBJ2-1; 9 positions agree with TRBD1. The length of the CDR3 is 16 residues. With V trimmed by 4 bases and J by 7 bases, 11 bases remained unmatched. The germline gives CDR1 LGHNA, CDR2 YNFKEQ.

The chain employs TRBV7-6 and TRBJ2-5, with 10 bases aligning to TRBD2. Trimming took 5 bases from V and 1 from J; bases not matched to a gene: 4. Germline V gives CDR1 SGHVS, CDR2 FNYEAQ. CDR3 length equals 15 residues. CDR3 protein: CASSPWTSGQETQYF. In DNA, the CDR3 is TGTGCCAGCAGCCCGTGGACTAGCGGCCAAGAGACCCAGTACTTC.

The chain has TRBV9 and TRBJ2-1; 14 nucleotides agree with TRBD2. V shed 3 bases, J shed 0 bases, and the junction held 11 bases outside the gene matches. The length of the CDR3 is 20 residues. The germline V gene has CDR1 SGDLS and CDR2 YYNGEE. The CDR3 DNA is TGTGCCAGCAGCGCGGGAGGTGGGACTAGCGGGGGAGGCTCCTACAATGAGCAGTTCTTC. Amino acid sequence: CASSAGGGTSGGGSYNEQFF. Complete variable domain (other parts from reference TRBV9 and TRBJ2-1): DSGVTQTPKHLITATGQRVTLRCSPRSGDLSVYWYQQSLDQGLQFLIQYYNGEERAKGNILERFSAQQFPDLHSELNLSSLELGDSALYFCASSAGGGTSGGGSYNEQFFGPGTRLTVL.

This clone appeared a single time. The chain carries TRBV5-6 and TRBJ2-7; TRBD1 matches at 7 bases. The germline V gene encodes CDR1 SGHDT and CDR2 YYEEEE. This CDR3 is 15 amino acids long. V lost 2 bases, J lost 3 bases, and 8 bases stayed unmatched. In DNA form, the CDR3 reads TGTGCCAGCAGCTTAGGTGGGACAGCCTACTACGAGCAGTACTTC. Amino acids: CASSLGGTAYYEQYF.

This chain links TRBV6-5 with TRBJ2-7; D tentatively reads TRBD1 or TRBD2 (5 bases each). The CDR3 sequence is 13 residues long. Trimming took 6 bases from V and 3 from J, leaving 12 bases between them. In germline, CDR1 is MNHEY, CDR2 SVGAGI. CDR3: CASRGPGLYEQYF. Here the CDR3 DNA reads TGTGCCAGCAGGGGACCCGGTCTCTACGAGCAGTACTTC.

Relative to its sample, this clone is medium-sized. The chain combines TRBV5-6 with TRBJ2-2, with 11 positions matching TRBD2. The J segment lost 2 bases and the V segment lost 5 bases, leaving 2 bases of the junction unmatched. Germline V lookup: CDR1 SGHDT, CDR2 YYEEEE. This CDR3 region has 15 residues. The DNA for the CDR3 is TGTGCCAGCAGGGGACTAGCGGATAACACCGGGGAGCTGTTTTTT. Encoded protein: CASRGLADNTGELFF.

The J gene is TRBJ2-1, the V gene TRBV12-5; 7 nucleotides align to TRBD1. The junction had 6 bases not matched to a gene; V was cut back by 1 base and J by 6 bases. The CDR3 length is 15 residues. The germline gives CDR1 LGHNT, CDR2 FRNRAP. CDR3 nucleotides: TGTGCTAGTGGTTTGGGACAGGGCCGTCTCAATGAGCAGTTCTTC. Amino acid sequence: CASGLGQGRLNEQFF.

The chain carries TRBV2 and TRBJ2-4; D is uncertain. The germline V gene encodes CDR1 SNHLY and CDR2 FYNNEI. The CDR3 extends over 12 amino acids. Between the trimmed V and J ends, which lost 4 bases and 8 bases, there was a span of 9 bases. Here the CDR3 reads CASSGNMDIQYF. Here the CDR3 DNA reads TGTGCCAGCAGTGGGAACATGGACATTCAGTACTTC.

The rearrangement links TRBV28 to TRBJ2-7; D is ambiguous. The CDR3 spans 13 residues. Germline V CDR1 and CDR2: MDHEN, SYDVKM. V was trimmed by 2 bases and J by 3 bases, leaving 8 bases between them. CDR3 coding DNA: TGTGCCAGCAGTTTAGGGCCTGGCTACGAGCAGTACTTC. Its protein product is CASSLGPGYEQYF.

This clone has more than one count but fewer than ten. The rearrangement joins TRBV30 to TRBJ1-1, with TRBD1 matching over 7 bases. CDR3 length: 13 amino acids. CDR1 and CDR2 from the germline V gene are GTSNPN and SVGIG (reference sequence). After removal of 4 bases from V and 1 base from J, the junction contained 3 bases not matched to a gene. The CDR3 region has the DNA TGTGCCTGGACCTGGACAGGGAACACTGAAGCTTTCTTT. Protein product: CAWTWTGNTEAFF.

A single count supports this clone. V usage is TRBV28 and J usage is TRBJ1-5, with D perhaps matching TRBD1 (5 bases). This CDR3 has 13 amino acids. Germline CDR1 and CDR2: MDHEN and SYDVKM. The V end was cut by 3 bases, the J end by 7 bases, with 10 bases between. The CDR3 bases are TGTGCCAGCAGTTTTCAGGGAGCCCAGCCCCAGCATTTT. Encoded protein: CASSFQGAQPQHF.

This clone was seen a single time. The chain uses TRBV10-2 and TRBJ1-5; 9 bases align to TRBD1. This CDR3 region has 15 residues. Germline V gene sequence: CDR1 WSHSY, CDR2 SAAADI. The V segment lost 1 base and the J segment 6 bases; nucleotides outside the gene matches: 4. Here the CDR3 reads CASSEWDRVIQPQHF. The DNA for the CDR3 is TGCGCCAGCAGTGAGTGGGACAGGGTGATTCAGCCCCAGCATTTT.

V gene TRBV28 combines with J gene TRBJ2-1; 8 nucleotides align to TRBD1. The CDR3 extends over 14 amino acids. V lost 7 bases and J lost 8; bases outside the gene matches: 10. Germline V gene sequence: CDR1 MDHEN, CDR2 SYDVKM. The DNA for the CDR3 is TGTGCCAGCAATCCGGGACAGGAAGGAGATGAGCAGTTCTTC. Its translation is CASNPGQEGDEQFF. Complete variable domain (other parts from reference TRBV28 and TRBJ2-1): DVKVTQSSRYLVKRTGEKVFLECVQDMDHENMFWYRQDPGLGLRLIYFSYDVKMKEKGDIPEGYSVSREKKERFSLILESASTNQTSMYLCASNPGQEGDEQFFGPGTRLTVL.

A single count supports this clone. V usage is TRBV19 and J usage is TRBJ1-5, with D maybe TRBD1 (5 bases). V lost 3 bases to trimming and J lost 0 bases, with 21 bases between them. The CDR3 contains 19 residues. CDR1 is LNHDA and CDR2 is SQIVND in the germline V gene (reference sequence). This CDR3 is CASSIDSWMPAHSNQPQHF. The CDR3 DNA is TGTGCCAGTAGTATTGACAGTTGGATGCCAGCACATAGCAATCAGCCCCAGCATTTT.

The rearrangement joins TRBV4-3 to TRBJ2-3; D is possibly TRBD1 or TRBD2 (5 bases each). V was pared by 0 bases and J by 3 bases, with 16 bases between. The CDR3 totals 17 residues. Per the germline V gene, CDR1 is LGHNA and CDR2 is YSLEER. This chain's CDR3 is CASSQDRRGAGTDTQYF. CDR3 bases: TGCGCCAGCAGCCAAGATCGGAGAGGGGCCGGGACAGATACGCAGTATTTT.

The V gene is TRBV28, the J gene TRBJ2-1; a possible D gene is TRBD2 (6 bases). CDR1 and CDR2 (germline): MDHEN, SYDVKM. CDR3 size: 13 residues. The ends were cut back, 2 bases at V and 6 bases at J, with 8 bases in the middle. The CDR3 protein is CASSLVGGNEQFF. The CDR3 coding sequence is TGTGCCAGCAGTTTAGTGGGGGGCAATGAGCAGTTCTTC.

This chain uses TRBV9 with TRBJ2-5, with 10 positions matching TRBD1. The J call is uncertain, as TRBJ2-7 better fits the DNA end. Germline-derived CDR1 and CDR2 are SGDLS and YYNGEE. The CDR3 sequence is 15 residues long. CDR3 amino acids: CASSEGQGFSYEQYF. CDR3 nucleotide sequence: TGTGCCAGCAGCGAGGGACAGGGGTTCTCCTACGAGCAGTACTTC.

The chain carries TRBV7-9 and TRBJ1-2; D is possibly TRBD1 (6 bases). CDR1 and CDR2 (germline): SEHNR, FQNEAQ (reference sequence). V gave up 1 base and J gave up 6 bases, with 15 bases separating them. This CDR3 comprises 15 residues. The chain's CDR3 is CASSLDLRGGDGYTF. In DNA, the CDR3 is TGTGCCAGCAGCTTAGACCTGAGGGGGGGCGATGGCTACACCTTC.

This clone has just a few counts. This chain connects TRBV4-1 to TRBJ2-1; no reliable D call. This CDR3 spans 15 amino acids. Germline V gene lookup returns CDR1 MGHRA and CDR2 YSYEKL. Trimming pared 3 bases from V and 0 bases from J, leaving 9 bases between. DNA for the CDR3: TGCGCCAGCAGCCAGCACACGAGCTCCTACAATGAGCAGTTCTTC. Amino acid sequence: CASSQHTSSYNEQFF.

The chain is built from TRBV11-2 and TRBJ2-7, with D possibly being TRBD1 (5 bases). The length of the CDR3 is 15 residues. Germline V CDR1 and CDR2: SGHAT, FQNNGV. V lost 5 bases and J 3 bases, leaving 17 bases between the germline ends. The CDR3 DNA follows: TGTGCCAGCAGCACATACAGGTCTCCCGGCTACGAGCAGTACTTC. Its translation: CASSTYRSPGYEQYF.

The chain combines TRBV6-1 with TRBJ1-3, with 10 bases aligning to TRBD1. From germline, CDR1 is MNHNS and CDR2 SASEGT. The CDR3 covers 15 residues. The ends lost 5 bases at V and 3 bases at J; junction bases unmatched: 4. CDR3 region: CASSFDRGHGNTIYF. CDR3 DNA sequence: TGTGCCAGCAGTTTTGACAGGGGGCATGGAAACACCATATATTTT.

The chain couples TRBV28 to TRBJ1-2; D remains unclear. The CDR3 contains 13 residues. Germline CDR1 and CDR2: MDHEN and SYDVKM. V dropped 6 bases and J dropped 3 bases, with 11 bases sitting between them. The CDR3 protein is CASRRAADYGYTF. CDR3 bases: TGTGCCAGCAGAAGGGCAGCCGACTATGGCTACACCTTC.

This rearrangement joins TRBV4-3 to TRBJ2-3; D not certain. This CDR3 has 14 residues. Germline V gene sequence: CDR1 LGHNA, CDR2 YSLEER. The ends were cut back, 1 base at V and 4 bases at J, with 9 bases in the middle. The CDR3 sequence: CASSQVLGSDTQYF. The CDR3 DNA sequence: TGCGCCAGCAGCCAAGTTCTGGGGTCAGATACGCAGTATTTT.

This clone is termed medium-sized. This sequence joins TRBV28 and TRBJ1-2; TRBD1 agrees at 8 bases. Germline-derived CDR1 and CDR2 are MDHEN and SYDVKM. The CDR3 contains 15 residues. V dropped 5 bases and J dropped 4; count of bases not matched to a gene: 9. CDR3 region: CASSTLGTGGYGYTF. The DNA of the CDR3 is TGTGCCAGCAGTACATTAGGGACAGGCGGCTATGGCTACACCTTC.

V gene TRBV9 combines with J gene TRBJ2-1; 13 bases fit TRBD2. Trimming cost V 3 bases and J 4 bases; bases outside gene matches: 13. The CDR3 is made up of 19 amino acids. The germline V gene has CDR1 SGDLS and CDR2 YYNGEE. The CDR3 is CASSGGLAGAKGTYNEQFF. In DNA, the CDR3 is TGTGCCAGCAGCGGAGGACTAGCGGGAGCCAAGGGTACTTACAATGAGCAGTTCTTC.

The V call is TRBV7-6, the J call TRBJ1-3; no clear D. This CDR3 has 13 amino acids. Trimming pared 8 bases from V and 4 bases from J, leaving 12 bases between. Germline V CDR1 and CDR2: SGHVS, FNYEAQ. The CDR3 reads CASGREAGNTIYF. The CDR3 DNA reads as TGTGCCAGCGGCCGGGAGGCAGGAAACACCATATATTTT.